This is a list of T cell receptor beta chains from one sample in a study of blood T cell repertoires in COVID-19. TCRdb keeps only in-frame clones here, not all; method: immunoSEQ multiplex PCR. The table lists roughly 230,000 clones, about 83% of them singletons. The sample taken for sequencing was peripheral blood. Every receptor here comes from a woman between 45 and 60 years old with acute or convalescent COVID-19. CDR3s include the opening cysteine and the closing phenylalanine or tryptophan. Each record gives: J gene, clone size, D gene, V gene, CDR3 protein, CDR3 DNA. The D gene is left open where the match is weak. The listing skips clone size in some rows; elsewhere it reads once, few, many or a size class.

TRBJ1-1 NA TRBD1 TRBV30 CAWRSSGQGEYTEAFF TGTGCCTGGAGGAGTTCCGGACAGGGCGAGTACACTGAAGCTTTCTTT
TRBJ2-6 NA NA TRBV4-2 CASSQVPDLYGVGANVLTF TGTGCCAGCAGCCAAGTACCCGACTTGTACGGAGTTGGGGCCAACGTCCTGACTTTC
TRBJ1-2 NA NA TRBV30 CAWSVDRNQRNINYGYTF TGTGCCTGGAGCGTAGACAGAAACCAAAGAAACATTAACTATGGCTACACCTTC
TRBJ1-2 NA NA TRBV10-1 CASSSDSYGYTF TGCGCCAGCAGTTCAGACAGCTATGGCTACACCTTC
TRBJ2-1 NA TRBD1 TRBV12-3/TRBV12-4 CASSSQGDEQFF TGTGCCAGCAGTTCCCAGGGGGATGAGCAGTTCTTC
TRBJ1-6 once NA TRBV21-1 CASSKRGQGASYNSPLHF TGTGCCAGCAGCAAACGGGGACAGGGGGCCTCCTATAATTCACCCCTCCACTTT
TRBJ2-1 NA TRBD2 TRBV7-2 CASSLPRGAYSEQFF TGTGCCAGCAGCTTACCGCGGGGGGCGTACAGTGAGCAGTTCTTC
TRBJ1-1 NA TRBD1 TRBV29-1 CSVAYGTGVNTEAFF TGCAGCGTTGCGTACGGGACAGGGGTTAACACTGAAGCTTTCTTT
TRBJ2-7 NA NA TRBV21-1 CASSQGYETGVSYEQYF TGTGCCAGCAGCCAAGGATACGAGACAGGGGTTTCCTACGAGCAGTACTTC
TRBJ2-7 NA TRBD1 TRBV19 CASSTRQGAYEQYF TGTGCCAGTAGTACCCGACAGGGGGCCTACGAGCAGTACTTC
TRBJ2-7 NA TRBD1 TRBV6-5 CASSYGTGYEQYF TGTGCCAGCAGTTACGGGACAGGCTACGAGCAGTACTTC
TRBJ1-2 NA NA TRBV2 CASSEVRNYGYTF TGTGCCAGCAGTGAGGTCAGGAACTATGGCTACACCTTC
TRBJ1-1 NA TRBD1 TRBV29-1 CSVPGQGGETEAFF TGCAGCGTTCCGGGACAGGGCGGAGAAACTGAAGCTTTCTTT
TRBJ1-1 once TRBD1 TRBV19 CASSTQGARTEAFF TGTGCCAGTAGTACGCAGGGGGCCAGGACTGAAGCTTTCTTT
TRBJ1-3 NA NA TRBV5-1 CASSLASLGNTIYF TGCGCCAGCAGCTTGGCTTCCCTGGGAAACACCATATATTTT
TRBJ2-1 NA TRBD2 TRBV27 CASSLLGKAGGRPYNEQFF TGTGCCAGCAGTTTATTAGGGAAAGCGGGAGGTCGTCCTTACAATGAGCAGTTCTTC
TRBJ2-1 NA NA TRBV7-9 CASSLALGLNNEQFF TGTGCCAGCAGCTTAGCGCTGGGACTTAACAATGAGCAGTTCTTC
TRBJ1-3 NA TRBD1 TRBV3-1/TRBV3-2 CASSHTQGAGNTIYF TGTGCCAGCAGCCACACTCAGGGGGCTGGAAACACCATATATTTT
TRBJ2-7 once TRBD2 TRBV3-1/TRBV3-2 CASSQDGRGPTF TGTGCCAGCAGCCAAGACGGGAGGGGTCCCACTTTC
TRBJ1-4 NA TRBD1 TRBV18 CASSAGTGSEKLFF TGTGCCAGCTCAGCCGGGACAGGGAGTGAAAAACTGTTTTTT
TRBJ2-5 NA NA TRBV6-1 CASSEDGSWETQYF TGTGCCAGCAGTGAAGACGGGAGCTGGGAGACCCAGTACTTC
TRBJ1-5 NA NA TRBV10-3 CAIAGNSNQPQHF TGTGCCATCGCCGGGAATAGCAATCAGCCCCAGCATTTT
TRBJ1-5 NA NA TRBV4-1 CASSFPVQGSPQHF TGCGCCAGCAGTTTCCCGGTACAGGGTTCCCCCCAGCATTTT
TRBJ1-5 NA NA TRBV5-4 CASSLGGSRVQPQHF TGTGCCAGCAGTTTGGGAGGGTCGCGGGTTCAGCCCCAGCATTTT